This TCR beta chain was captured in a study of T cell responses to AZD1222 COVID-19 vaccine. Study outcomes and limitations: Vaccine-associated CD4 TCRs ranged over spike, dominating at 160-218 and 743-854. Spike-specific TCR breadth and depth were elevated following two AZD1222 doses. Unmutated variant regions are reportedly targeted by nearly half of spike-specific TCRs.

The V gene end was trimmed by 11 bases and the J gene end by 1 base; junction bases not matched to a gene: 8. The germline V gene encodes CDR1 WNHNN and CDR2 SYGVQD (reference sequence). There are 15 residues in the CDR3. This clone was recorded once. Its antigen is currently unknown. Using immunoSEQ multiplex PCR, the repertoire was profiled, and TCRdb retains in-frame clones only, with some absent. Of more than 85,000 clones listed, about 87% are singletons. The chain is built from TRBV10-1 and TRBJ1-1, with TRBD1 identical over 12 bases. The TCR originated in an adult in good health. This specimen was peripheral blood, taken on day 0 of AZD1222 vaccination. In DNA form, the CDR3 reads TGCGCCCGGGGGACAGGGGGCGCGGGGAACACTGAAGCTTTCTTT. It specifies CARGTGGAGNTEAFF.